Each of the 31 T cell receptor beta chains below was sequenced from the same sample in a study of T cell responses to AZD1222 COVID-19 vaccine. Profiled with immunoSEQ multiplex PCR; TCRdb holds only in-frame clones, not every one. The sample yields 100,000 or so clones, 80% to 90% seen once. The specimen comprised peripheral blood, sampled on day 0 of AZD1222 vaccination. The receptors originated from an adult in good health.

CDR3 sequence: CASSQGQGPSYEQYF. The CDR3 DNA sequence: TGCGCCAGCAGCCAAGGACAGGGGCCCTCCTACGAGCAGTACTTC. The chain has TRBV4-1 and TRBJ2-7; 8 nucleotides line up with TRBD1. In germline, CDR1 is MGHRA, CDR2 YSYEKL. The CDR3 has 15 residues. V gave up 1 base and J gave up 0 bases; unmatched junction bases: 2.

The chain combines TRBV4-2 with TRBJ2-2; 15 positions agree with TRBD2. Trimming removed 5 bases from V and 1 base from J; junction bases left unmatched: 2. The CDR3 loop spans 17 amino acids. CDR1 LGHNA and CDR2 YNFKEQ come from the germline V gene. The CDR3 spells CASSTGLAGGNTGELFF. The CDR3, as DNA: TGTGCCAGCAGCACGGGACTAGCGGGGGGGAACACCGGGGAGCTGTTTTTT.

The chain links TRBV5-8 to TRBJ2-1; D gene unclear. V gave up 2 bases and J gave up 8 bases, with 8 bases separating them. In germline, CDR1 is SGHTS, CDR2 YDEGEE. The CDR3 sequence is 12 residues long. CDR3 protein: CASSLSGYEQFF. The CDR3 bases are TGTGCCAGCAGCTTATCCGGATATGAGCAGTTCTTC.

This clone has more than one count but fewer than ten. The chain recombines TRBV29-1 with TRBJ2-1, with D unclear. The V and J ends lost 1 base and 5 bases respectively, with 9 bases between them. CDR1 is SQVTM and CDR2 is ANQGSEA in the germline V gene. The CDR3 has 13 residues. The CDR3 sequence is CSVEGNSDNEQFF. The CDR3, as DNA: TGCAGCGTTGAAGGGAACAGTGACAATGAGCAGTTCTTC.

The chain carries TRBV7-2 and TRBJ1-2; D possibly corresponds to TRBD1 (5 bases). Germline CDR1 SGHTA, CDR2 FQGNSA. CDR3 length: 14 amino acids. Trimming stripped 6 bases from V and 3 bases from J, with 14 bases between. This CDR3 reads CASSSGAGDYGYTF. The CDR3, as DNA: TGTGCCAGCAGTTCCGGGGCAGGAGACTATGGCTACACCTTC.

The rearrangement uses TRBV5-8 and TRBJ1-2; D is ambiguous. This CDR3 region has 13 residues. Trimming took off 4 bases at V and 3 bases at J, with 10 bases between the two ends. The V gene's germline CDR1 is SGHTS and CDR2 YDEGEE. Here the CDR3 DNA reads TGTGCCAGCAGCGCGACAAGGCACTATGGCTACACCTTC. It is translated as CASSATRHYGYTF.

The genes are TRBV12-3 or TRBV12-4 and TRBJ1-1, with D perhaps matching TRBD1 (5 bases). CDR3 length: 13 amino acids. V was trimmed by 3 bases and J by 4 bases, leaving 9 bases between them. The CDR3 here is CASSFTGGTEAFF. CDR3 DNA: TGTGCCAGCAGTTTCACGGGGGGCACTGAAGCTTTCTTT.

J is TRBJ2-2 and V is TRBV24-1; D tentatively fits TRBD1 or TRBD2 (5 bases each). The V end was cut by 5 bases, the J end by 5 bases, with 14 bases between. The CDR3 totals 15 residues. Per the germline V gene, CDR1 is KGHDR and CDR2 is SFDVKD. The chain's CDR3 is CATSGGTARTGELFF. Written as DNA, the CDR3 is TGTGCCACCAGTGGAGGGACCGCGAGGACCGGGGAGCTGTTTTTT.

The chain recombines TRBV7-9 with TRBJ1-1; D may be TRBD1 (5 bases). The CDR3 spans 15 residues. V lost 3 bases to trimming and J lost 4 bases, with 15 bases between them. CDR1 is SEHNR, CDR2 FQNEAQ, per germline (reference sequence). The CDR3 here is CASSLYLQGVTEAFF. The CDR3 nucleotides read TGTGCCAGCAGCTTGTACCTCCAGGGTGTCACTGAAGCTTTCTTT.

This rearrangement joins TRBV7-8 to TRBJ2-1, with 8 bases fitting TRBD2. The CDR3 covers 20 residues. J gave up 7 bases and V 5 bases, and 25 bases lay outside the gene matches. Per germline, CDR1 SGHVS and CDR2 FQNEAQ. This CDR3 is CASSPRWARRGGGFLNEQFF. The CDR3 DNA is TGTGCCAGCAGCCCTCGGTGGGCCCGACGCGGCGGGGGGTTCCTTAATGAGCAGTTCTTC.

This clone has only one observation. The chain uses TRBV28 and TRBJ1-5, with D perhaps TRBD1 (5 bases). Trimming pared 10 bases from V and 5 bases from J, leaving 9 bases between. The CDR3 is 11 amino acids. The germline V gene encodes CDR1 MDHEN and CDR2 SYDVKM. The CDR3 DNA reads as TGTGCCACCAAAGGGGATCAGCCCCAGCATTTT. Amino acids: CATKGDQPQHF.

The chain is built from TRBV6-6 and TRBJ2-5; TRBD2 aligns across 8 bases. The J segment lost 4 bases and the V segment lost 0 bases, leaving 1 base of the junction unmatched. Germline V gene sequence: CDR1 MNHNY, CDR2 SVGAGI (reference sequence). The CDR3 runs 14 residues. CDR3 amino acids: CASSYSTSVETQYF. In DNA, the CDR3 is TGTGCCAGCAGTTACTCGACTAGCGTAGAGACCCAGTACTTC.

The chain recombines TRBV7-7 with TRBJ1-1; D may be TRBD1 (6 bases). V dropped 1 base and J dropped 5 bases, with 8 bases sitting between them. The CDR3 loop spans 13 amino acids. Germline CDR1 and CDR2: SSHAT and FNYEAQ (reference sequence). The CDR3 DNA follows: TGTGCCAGCAGCTTAGACAGGGATACTGAAGCTTTCTTT. Translating gives CASSLDRDTEAFF.

This sequence joins TRBV6-2 or TRBV6-3 and TRBJ2-2; 8 nucleotides agree with TRBD1. With V trimmed by 6 bases and J by 7 bases, 7 bases remained unmatched. There are 14 residues in the CDR3. In germline, CDR1 is MNHEY, CDR2 SVGEGT. In DNA, the CDR3 is TGTGCCAGCAGCCGACAGGGGTTTGGCGGGGAGCTGTTTTTT. It encodes CASSRQGFGGELFF.

This chain connects TRBV24-1 to TRBJ2-7; 8 nucleotides agree with TRBD1. V gave up 5 bases and J gave up 5 bases; unmatched junction bases: 7. This CDR3 region has 14 residues. CDR1 and CDR2 from the germline V gene are KGHDR and SFDVKD. The CDR3 sequence: CATSGAGGLDEQYF. Written as DNA, the CDR3 is TGTGCCACCAGTGGAGCAGGGGGCCTCGACGAGCAGTACTTC.

About this clone: The same CDR3 arises from other DNA sequences in this sample as well. This chain connects TRBV7-2 to TRBJ2-3, with a tentative D call TRBD2 (5 bases). The CDR3 totals 14 residues. V lost 0 bases and J 1 base, leaving 5 bases between the germline ends. Germline V lookup: CDR1 SGHTA, CDR2 FQGNSA. Here the CDR3 DNA reads TGTGCCAGCAGCTTAGCGAGGGGCACAGATACGCAGTATTTT. It yields the protein CASSLARGTDTQYF.

V is TRBV5-1 and J is TRBJ1-6; 9 nucleotides agree with TRBD1. The CDR3 loop spans 14 amino acids. The trim removed 3 bases at V and 8 bases at J, leaving 3 bases unmatched. Germline V CDR1 and CDR2: SGHRS, YFSETQ. CDR3: CASSSDRGDSPLHF. The DNA of the CDR3 is TGCGCCAGCAGCTCGGACAGGGGCGATTCACCCCTCCACTTT.

The chain is built from TRBV5-4 and TRBJ2-5; 8 bases line up with TRBD2. V lost 1 base, J lost 5 bases, and 4 bases stayed unmatched. CDR3 size: 14 residues. The germline V gene has CDR1 SGHNT and CDR2 YYREEE (reference sequence). CDR3 loop: CASSLISGVETQYF. The CDR3 coding sequence is TGTGCCAGCAGCTTGATTAGCGGGGTTGAGACCCAGTACTTC.

The chain uses TRBV7-9 and TRBJ1-5, with D perhaps matching TRBD1 (6 bases). This CDR3 is 14 amino acids long. The germline V gene encodes CDR1 SEHNR and CDR2 FQNEAQ (reference sequence). The V and J ends lost 3 bases and 5 bases respectively, with 11 bases between them. CDR3 coding DNA: TGTGCCAGCAGCTTCGCAGGGGTGGATCAGCCCCAGCATTTT. It yields the protein CASSFAGVDQPQHF. The full variable domain, with the rest looked up from reference TRBV7-9 and TRBJ1-5, is DTGVSQNPRHKITKRGQNVTFRCDPISEHNRLYWYRQTLGQGPEFLTYFQNEAQLEKSRLLSDRFSAERPKGSFSTLEIQRTEQGDSAMYLCASSFAGVDQPQHFGDGTRLSIL.

This clone has just a few counts. This sequence joins TRBV6-5 and TRBJ1-5; possible D gene TRBD1, 6 bases. V lost 5 bases to trimming and J lost 0 bases, with 11 bases between them. Germline-derived CDR1 and CDR2 are MNHEY and SVGAGI. CDR3 length: 15 amino acids. For the CDR3, the DNA is TGTGCCAGCAGTACACAGGGAAATAGCAATCAGCCCCAGCATTTT. Protein product: CASSTQGNSNQPQHF.

The chain carries TRBV2 and TRBJ1-4; 8 bases line up with TRBD1. The length of the CDR3 is 17 residues. Trimming at V came to 5 bases and at J to 8 bases, leaving 16 bases not matched to a gene. Germline-derived CDR1 and CDR2 are SNHLY and FYNNEI. CDR3 nucleotides: TGTGCCAGCAGTAGGACAGGGTCCCAACTCTTCCGGGAAAAACTGTTTTTT. It yields the protein CASSRTGSQLFREKLFF.

The V call is TRBV19, the J call TRBJ2-2, with D uncertain. The CDR3 totals 16 residues. Germline lookup yields CDR1 LNHDA and CDR2 SQIVND (reference sequence). V lost 0 bases, J lost 0 bases, and 8 bases lay in between. CDR3 loop: CASSIDHWPNTGELFF. The CDR3 DNA follows: TGTGCCAGTAGTATAGATCATTGGCCGAACACCGGGGAGCTGTTTTTT. Full variable domain (outside the CDR3, taken from reference TRBV19 and TRBJ2-2): DGGITQSPKYLFRKEGQNVTLSCEQNLNHDAMYWYRQDPGQGLRLIYYSQIVNDFQKGDIAEGYSVSREKKESFPLTVTSAQKNPTAFYLCASSIDHWPNTGELFFGEGSRLTVL.

The CDR3 loop is CASSRVPVYEQYF. CDR3 DNA sequence: TGTGCCAGCAGCAGGGTCCCAGTTTACGAGCAGTACTTC. The chain couples TRBV27 to TRBJ2-7; D might be TRBD1 (5 bases). The V end lost 6 bases, the J end lost 4 bases, and 13 bases lay between the germline ends. Germline CDR1 MNHEY, CDR2 SMNVEV (reference sequence). This CDR3 is 13 amino acids long.

V is TRBV9 and J is TRBJ1-2, with 7 bases identical to TRBD1. The CDR3 is 14 amino acids. With 4 bases clipped from V and 5 bases from J, the junction kept 8 bases outside the gene matches. Germline-derived CDR1 and CDR2 are SGDLS and YYNGEE. CDR3: CASSPTGTAYGYTF. For the CDR3, the DNA is TGTGCCAGCAGCCCCACCGGGACAGCTTATGGCTACACCTTC.

The gene calls are TRBV5-5 and TRBJ2-1; TRBD2 matches at 10 bases. Germline V lookup: CDR1 SGHKS, CDR2 YYEKEE (reference sequence). Trimming cost V 4 bases and J 5 bases; bases outside gene matches: 3. CDR3 length equals 14 residues. The CDR3 region is CASSVGLANNEQFF. The CDR3 DNA reads as TGTGCCAGCAGCGTGGGACTAGCGAACAATGAGCAGTTCTTC.

V usage is TRBV28 and J usage is TRBJ1-1; D is possibly TRBD1 (6 bases). The CDR3 spans 14 residues. CDR1 and CDR2 from the germline V gene are MDHEN and SYDVKM. V lost 4 bases and J lost 3, with 12 bases in between. The CDR3 reads CASSSTGFYTEAFF. In DNA, the CDR3 is TGTGCCAGCAGTTCGACAGGCTTCTACACTGAAGCTTTCTTT.

The J gene is TRBJ2-3, the V gene TRBV3-1 (or the pseudogene TRBV3-2); D is ambiguous. The ends were cut back, 6 bases at V and 3 bases at J, with 10 bases in the middle. The germline V gene has CDR1 LGHDT and CDR2 YNNKEL (reference sequence). There are 13 residues in the CDR3. The CDR3 loop is CASRGWGTDTQYF. The DNA of the CDR3 is TGTGCCAGCAGAGGTTGGGGAACAGATACGCAGTATTTT.

This chain joins TRBV30 and TRBJ1-1, with no clear D. V lost 6 bases to trimming and J lost 1 base, with 9 bases between them. The CDR3 is 12 residues long. The germline gives CDR1 GTSNPN, CDR2 SVGIG (reference sequence). CDR3 in DNA: TGTGCCTGCTCCGACGGGAACACTGAAGCTTTCTTT. Translating it yields CACSDGNTEAFF.

This clone showed up just a few times. The gene calls are TRBV13 and TRBJ2-5, with unresolved D. The CDR3 totals 14 residues. Germline CDR1 reads PRHDT; CDR2 reads FYEKMQ (reference sequence). V dropped 4 bases and J dropped 5 bases, with 14 bases sitting between them. CDR3 amino acids: CASSSRDFLETQYF. The CDR3 DNA reads TGTGCCAGCAGCTCCCGCGACTTCCTGGAGACCCAGTACTTC.

V and J are TRBV27 and TRBJ2-2; D ambiguous. Germline V gene sequence: CDR1 MNHEY, CDR2 SMNVEV (reference sequence). The V end lost 0 bases, the J end lost 5 bases, and 13 bases lay between the germline ends. The CDR3 sequence is 16 residues long. The DNA of the CDR3 is TGTGCCAGCAGTTTATCCCCCCTTGGGATAACCGGGGAGCTGTTTTTT. It specifies CASSLSPLGITGELFF.

The chain recombines TRBV4-3 with TRBJ2-1; no reliable D call. V lost 2 bases and J 8 bases, leaving 13 bases between the germline ends. The CDR3 is 14 residues long. Germline V gene sequence: CDR1 LGHNA, CDR2 YSLEER. CDR3 protein: CASSQTVLGYEQFF. CDR3 coding DNA: TGCGCCAGCAGCCAAACAGTCTTGGGGTATGAGCAGTTCTTC.